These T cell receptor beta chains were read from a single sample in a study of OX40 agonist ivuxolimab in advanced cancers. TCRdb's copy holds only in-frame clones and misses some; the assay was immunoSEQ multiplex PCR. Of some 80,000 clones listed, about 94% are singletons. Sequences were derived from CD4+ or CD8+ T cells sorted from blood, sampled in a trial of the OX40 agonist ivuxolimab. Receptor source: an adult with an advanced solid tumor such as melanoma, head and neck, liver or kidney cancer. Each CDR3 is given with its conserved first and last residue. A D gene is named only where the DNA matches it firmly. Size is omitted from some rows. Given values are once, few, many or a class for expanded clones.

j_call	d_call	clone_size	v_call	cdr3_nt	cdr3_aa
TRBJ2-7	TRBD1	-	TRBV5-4	TGTGCCAGCAGCTTGGGCGGGACAGGGGGCCCCTACGAGCAGTACTTC	CASSLGGTGGPYEQYF
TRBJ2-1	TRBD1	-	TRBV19	TGTGCCAGTAGTATTCTTGGACAGGCGAATGAGCAGTTCTTC	CASSILGQANEQFF
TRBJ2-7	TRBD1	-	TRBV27	TGTGCCAGCAGTTTAGAGCGGACAGGGGGACACGAGCAGTACTTC	CASSLERTGGHEQYF
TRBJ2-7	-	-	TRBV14	TGTGCCAGCAGCCCCCGGGACGGATTAACCTACGAGCAGTACTTC	CASSPRDGLTYEQYF
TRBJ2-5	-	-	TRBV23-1	TGCGCCAGCAGTCAAATAAGGCCCCAAGAGACCCAGTACTTC	CASSQIRPQETQYF
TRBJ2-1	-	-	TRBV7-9	TGTGCCAGCAGCTTACCGGCAGGGAACAATGAGCAGTTCTTC	CASSLPAGNNEQFF
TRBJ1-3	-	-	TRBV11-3	TGTGCCAGCAGGTTCCGACCCCCTGGAAACACCATATATTTT	CASRFRPPGNTIYF
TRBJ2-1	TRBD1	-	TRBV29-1	TGCAGCGTTACCCCGGGACAGGGGGCAGAGGAGCAGTTCTTC	CSVTPGQGAEEQFF
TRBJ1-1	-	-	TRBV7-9	TGTGCCAGCAGCCCTTCAACCGGGACCCTCACTGAAGCTTTCTTT	CASSPSTGTLTEAFF
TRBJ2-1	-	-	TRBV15	TGTGCCACCAGCAGATATCACCCCAGAGGCTTGGGCTCCAATGAGCAGTTCTTC	CATSRYHPRGLGSNEQFF
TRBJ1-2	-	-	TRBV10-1	TGCGCCAGCAGTTACATGAAATCGCGAAAGACCTATGGCTACACCTTC	CASSYMKSRKTYGYTF
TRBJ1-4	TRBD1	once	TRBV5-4	TGTGCCAGCAGCGGAGGACAGGGCGCTAATGAAAAACTGTTTTTT	CASSGGQGANEKLFF
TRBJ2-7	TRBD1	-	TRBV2	TGTGCCAGCAGTATGGACAGGGGGGGACTCTACGAGCAGTACTTC	CASSMDRGGLYEQYF
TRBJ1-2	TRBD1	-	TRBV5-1	TGCGCCAGCAGCTTGTCTATGGGACAGGGGGCGGGCTACACCTTC	CASSLSMGQGAGYTF
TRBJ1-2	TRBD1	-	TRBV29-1	TGCAGCGTAGATGGGACAGATCGTAACTATGGCTACACCTTC	CSVDGTDRNYGYTF
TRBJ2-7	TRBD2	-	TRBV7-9	TGTGCCAGCAGCTCCTGGGAGGGATCCTACGAGCAGTACTTC	CASSSWEGSYEQYF
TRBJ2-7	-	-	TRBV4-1	TGCGCCAGCAGCCAAGTTGAAGGACCAGCCTCCTACGAGCAGTACTTC	CASSQVEGPASYEQYF
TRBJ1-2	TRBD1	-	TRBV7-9	TGTGCCAGCAGCCAAAACAGGGGGTGGGGCTACACCTTC	CASSQNRGWGYTF
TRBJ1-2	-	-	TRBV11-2	TGTGCCAGCAGCTTAAGACAGGCCGATGGCTACACCTTC	CASSLRQADGYTF
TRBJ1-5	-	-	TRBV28	TGTGCCAGCAGTCGAAATCAGCCCCAGCATTTT	CASSRNQPQHF
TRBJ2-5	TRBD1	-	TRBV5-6	TGTGCCAGCAGCGCCGGCCCGGGACAGTACCAAGAGACCCAGTACTTC	CASSAGPGQYQETQYF
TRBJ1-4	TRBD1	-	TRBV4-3	TGCGCCAGCAGCCAAGAACGGGGGCGGACAGGGGCGGAGGAAAAACTGTTTTTT	CASSQERGRTGAEEKLFF
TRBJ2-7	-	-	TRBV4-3	TGCGCCAGCAGCCAAGAGGGGGCAGGGCCTTTCTCCTACGAGCAGTACTTC	CASSQEGAGPFSYEQYF
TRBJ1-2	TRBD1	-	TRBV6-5	TGTGCCAGCAGTTCCGAGGTAGGGGGCTTCGATGGCTACACCTTC	CASSSEVGGFDGYTF
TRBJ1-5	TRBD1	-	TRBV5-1	TGCGCCAGCAGCTTGGGAGGGGGCAGCAATCAGCCCCAGCATTTT	CASSLGGGSNQPQHF
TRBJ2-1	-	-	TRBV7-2	TGTGCCAGCAGCTTGGCGACGCGGGGTCTTGCCTACAATGAGCAGTTCTTC	CASSLATRGLAYNEQFF
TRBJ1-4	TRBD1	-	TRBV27	TGTGCCAGCAGGCGACAGGGCGGGGGGGATAATGAAAAACTGTTTTTT	CASRRQGGGDNEKLFF
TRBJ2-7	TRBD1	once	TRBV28	TGTGCCATCTGGACAGGCCCCTCCTACGAGCAGTACTTC	CAIWTGPSYEQYF
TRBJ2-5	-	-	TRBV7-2	TGTGCCAGCAGCACTACTACGGGACACTCCCAAGAGACCCAGTACTTC	CASSTTTGHSQETQYF
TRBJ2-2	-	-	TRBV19	TGTGCCAGTACCACAGGGATCACGGGGGAGCTGTTTTTT	CASTTGITGELFF
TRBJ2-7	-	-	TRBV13	TGTGCCAGCAGCCCCCCTAGTAGAGCCTACGAGCAGTACTTC	CASSPPSRAYEQYF
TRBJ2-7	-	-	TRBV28	TGTGCCAGCAGTCAGGGGGGGACTTGGTACGAGCAGTACTTC	CASSQGGTWYEQYF
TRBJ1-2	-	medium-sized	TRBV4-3	TGCGCCAGCAGCCAAGATCGGGGCAGTTCACCCTATGGCTACACCTTC	CASSQDRGSSPYGYTF
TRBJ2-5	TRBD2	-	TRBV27	TGTGCCAGCAGTTTGGGGCGGGAGGGCCAGAAGACCCAGTACTTC	CASSLGREGQKTQYF
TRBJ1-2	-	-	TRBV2	TGTGCCAGCAGTGAAGCCCCGACAGGCTATGGCTACACCTTC	CASSEAPTGYGYTF
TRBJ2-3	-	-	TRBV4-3	TGCGCCAGCAGCCAAGATCTAGGAGCCCCCACAGATACGCAGTATTTT	CASSQDLGAPTDTQYF
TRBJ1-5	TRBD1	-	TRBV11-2	TGTGCCAGCAGCTTAGGACAGGGTGACAATCAGCCCCAGCATTTT	CASSLGQGDNQPQHF
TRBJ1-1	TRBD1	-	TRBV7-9	TGTGCCAGCAGCCCGGGACAGGGACTCACTGAAGCTTTCTTT	CASSPGQGLTEAFF
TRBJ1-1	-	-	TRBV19	TGTGCCAGTAGTATAAGCGGGAACACTGAAGCTTTCTTT	CASSISGNTEAFF
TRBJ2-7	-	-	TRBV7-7	TGTGCCAGCAGCCCTTTCTTCGGACCCTCTTACGAGCAGTACTTC	CASSPFFGPSYEQYF
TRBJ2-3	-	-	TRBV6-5	TGTGCCAGCAGTGTCCAGGGAATTGGCACAGATACGCAGTATTTT	CASSVQGIGTDTQYF
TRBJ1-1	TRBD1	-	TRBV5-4	TGTGCCAGCAGCTCCCGGGACAGGGGTTTGAACACTGAAGCTTTCTTT	CASSSRDRGLNTEAFF
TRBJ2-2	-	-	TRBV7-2	TGTGCCAGCAGCGTCATTATGGGAGAGGCCGGGGAGCTGTTTTTT	CASSVIMGEAGELFF